Below are 24 T cell receptor beta chains sequenced from a single sample in a study of T cells after posttransplantation cyclophosphamide. Control samples came 1 year after myeloablative marrow transplants with methotrexate plus calcineurin inhibitor. Method: immunoSEQ multiplex PCR; TCRdb's copy keeps in-frame clones and lacks some. The table lists approximately 19,000 clones, 75% to 90% of them singletons, with under 2% in the top ten. Sequenced here: PBMCs, sampled 359 days after allogeneic stem cell transplant with calcineurin inhibitor and methotrexate. All receptors derive from a female patient under 45 who received an allogeneic stem cell transplant from an unrelated donor, was CMV-positive, and had acute and chronic GVHD. Some T cells may have come from the graft donor.

The chain joins TRBV9 to TRBJ1-5, with a possible D match to TRBD1 (5 bases). V was shortened by 4 bases and J by 4 bases, with 15 bases between the two germline ends. The CDR3 is 15 residues long. Germline V gives CDR1 SGDLS, CDR2 YYNGEE. The CDR3 coding sequence is TGTGCCAGCAGCCCCTCGGGACTCCCTAATCAGCCCCAGCATTTT. This encodes CASSPSGLPNQPQHF.

J is TRBJ1-3 and V is TRBV6-6, with a possible D match to TRBD1 (6 bases). V was shortened by 5 bases and J by 6 bases, with 14 bases between the two germline ends. The CDR3 sequence is 14 residues long. CDR1 is MNHNY, CDR2 SVGAGI, per germline (reference sequence). CDR3 sequence (DNA): TGTGCCAGCAGTGCCACAGGGTTGGAAAACACCATATATTTT. Its protein is CASSATGLENTIYF.

The genes are TRBV19 and TRBJ2-4; a weak D match, TRBD2 (5 bases). The CDR3 has 14 residues. Germline V gene data show CDR1 as LNHDA and CDR2 as SQIVND (reference sequence). V lost 1 base to trimming and J lost 1 base, with 5 bases between them. CDR3 sequence reads: CASSIGGAKNIQYF. Written as DNA, the CDR3 is TGTGCCAGTAGTATAGGAGGGGCCAAAAACATTCAGTACTTC.

The chain uses TRBV2 and TRBJ2-1; 8 bases map to TRBD2. V lost 3 bases and J lost 1; bases outside the gene matches: 5. CDR3 size: 16 residues. Germline-derived CDR1 and CDR2 are SNHLY and FYNNEI. In DNA, the CDR3 is TGTGCCAGCAGTGAGGAGCGGGAGAAGTCCTACAATGAGCAGTTCTTC. It yields the protein CASSEEREKSYNEQFF.

The chain combines TRBV7-2 with TRBJ1-1, with unresolved D. Looked up from germline, CDR1 is SGHTA and CDR2 is FQGNSA. The CDR3 loop spans 18 amino acids. Between the trimmed V and J ends, which lost 3 bases and 0 bases, there was a span of 20 bases. The CDR3 is CASSFPQIRLTMNTEAFF. For the CDR3, the DNA is TGTGCCAGCAGCTTCCCACAGATCCGACTAACAATGAACACTGAAGCTTTCTTT.

This sequence joins TRBV4-3 and TRBJ2-1; 13 nucleotides line up with TRBD2. Germline-derived CDR1 and CDR2 are LGHNA and YSLEER. The CDR3 is 15 amino acids. After removal of 5 bases from V and 6 bases from J, the junction contained 4 bases not matched to a gene. The CDR3 is CASSYTSGRANEQFF. CDR3 in DNA: TGCGCCAGCAGCTATACTAGCGGGAGGGCCAATGAGCAGTTCTTC.

This rearrangement joins TRBV18 to TRBJ2-5; 8 positions agree with TRBD1. V shed 3 bases, J shed 4 bases, and the junction held 4 bases outside the gene matches. The CDR3 has 14 amino acids. The germline V gene has CDR1 KGHSH and CDR2 LQKENI. CDR3 protein: CASSPRTGRETQYF. For the CDR3, the DNA is TGTGCCAGCTCACCCAGGACAGGGCGAGAGACCCAGTACTTC.

The rearrangement joins TRBV18 to TRBJ1-1; maybe TRBD1 (5 bases). Trimming removed 5 bases at V and 5 bases at J, with 18 bases between. The CDR3 consists of 15 residues. The germline CDR1 and CDR2 sequences are KGHSH and LQKENI. The CDR3 reads CASSFQQGEGTEAFF. The CDR3 region has the DNA TGTGCCAGCTCATTTCAACAAGGGGAGGGTACTGAAGCTTTCTTT.

The chain joins TRBV27 to TRBJ1-1; TRBD1 matches at 7 bases. Trimming took 9 bases from V and 6 from J; bases not matched to a gene: 13. Germline V CDR1 and CDR2: MNHEY, SMNVEV (reference sequence). The CDR3 contains 14 residues. CDR3 residues: CARRDSRVLPEAFF. For the CDR3, the DNA is TGTGCCAGAAGGGACAGCCGGGTCTTACCTGAAGCTTTCTTT.

The chain couples TRBV2 to TRBJ1-6, with D unclear. The CDR3 covers 14 residues. The germline V gene has CDR1 SNHLY and CDR2 FYNNEI. With 4 bases removed from V and 7 bases from J, the gap between germline ends came to 11 bases. CDR3: CASSATQANSPLHF. The DNA for the CDR3 is TGTGCCAGCAGTGCTACTCAGGCAAATTCACCCCTCCACTTT.

The gene calls are TRBV15 and TRBJ1-1; no clear D. CDR1 LNHNV and CDR2 YYDKDF come from the germline V gene (reference sequence). This CDR3 has 14 residues. Trimming took 4 bases from V and 3 from J, leaving 12 bases between them. The CDR3 region is CATSTRRRDTEAFF. As DNA, the CDR3 is TGTGCCACCAGCACCAGACGGAGGGACACTGAAGCTTTCTTT.

The genes are TRBV5-4 and TRBJ1-5, with a tentative D call TRBD1 (5 bases). Germline V CDR1 and CDR2: SGHNT, YYREEE (reference sequence). The CDR3 length is 16 residues. The V and J ends lost 0 bases and 2 bases respectively, with 12 bases between them. The CDR3 coding sequence is TGTGCCAGCAGCTTGGGTGGAAAAGGGGGCAATCAGCCCCAGCATTTT. Its translation is CASSLGGKGGNQPQHF.

This sequence joins TRBV25-1 and TRBJ2-7; 8 bases are shared with TRBD1. V trimming: 7 bases; J trimming: 6 bases; junction bases outside the gene matches: 5. Germline loops: CDR1 MGHDK, CDR2 SYGVNS. The CDR3 consists of 12 residues. CDR3 region: CASTTGVGEQYF. The CDR3 DNA is TGTGCCAGCACGACAGGGGTAGGCGAGCAGTACTTC.

This chain joins TRBV5-1 and TRBJ1-6; D uncertain. The CDR3 is made up of 16 amino acids. Germline CDR1 SGHRS, CDR2 YFSETQ. Trimming left V 1 base short and J 1 base short, with 9 bases between. This CDR3 reads CASSLNSGSYNSPLHF. For the CDR3, the DNA is TGCGCCAGCAGCTTGAACAGCGGGTCCTATAATTCACCCCTCCACTTT.

The CDR3 loop reads CASSNPGGSNQPQHF. CDR3 coding DNA: TGTGCCAGCAGTAACCCGGGGGGTAGCAATCAGCCCCAGCATTTT. This chain uses TRBV6-6 with TRBJ1-5; a weak D match, TRBD1 (5 bases). Germline lookup yields CDR1 MNHNY and CDR2 SVGAGI (reference sequence). The V and J ends lost 5 bases and 0 bases respectively, with 11 bases between them. This CDR3 has 15 residues.

The rearrangement uses TRBV18 and TRBJ1-4; maybe TRBD1 (5 bases). This CDR3 comprises 13 residues. The germline V gene encodes CDR1 KGHSH and CDR2 LQKENI. The V end lost 4 bases, the J end lost 5 bases, and 8 bases lay between the germline ends. CDR3 in DNA: TGTGCCAGCTCACGGGGCCCAAATGAAAAACTGTTTTTT. Translation: CASSRGPNEKLFF.

This clone is a singleton in its sample. This chain connects TRBV28 to TRBJ1-2; no definite D call. CDR3 size: 11 residues. With 5 bases removed from V and 4 bases from J, the gap between germline ends came to 5 bases. Germline CDR1 MDHEN, CDR2 SYDVKM. Written as DNA, the CDR3 is TGTGCCAGCAGTGTGAGCTATGGCTACACCTTC. It encodes CASSVSYGYTF.

The rearrangement uses TRBV9 and TRBJ1-1; 7 bases match TRBD1. The CDR3 is made up of 15 amino acids. CDR1 and CDR2 (germline): SGDLS, YYNGEE. With 6 bases clipped from V and 0 bases from J, the junction kept 8 bases outside the gene matches. The CDR3 nucleotides are TGTGCCAGCAAAAGAACAGGGGACCTGAACACTGAAGCTTTCTTT. Amino acid sequence: CASKRTGDLNTEAFF.

V and J are TRBV19 and TRBJ1-5; D unclear. This CDR3 region has 15 residues. CDR1 and CDR2 from the germline V gene are LNHDA and SQIVND (reference sequence). Trimming cost V 9 bases and J 2 bases, with 17 bases left between them. The CDR3 is CASKAEAAGNQPQHF. CDR3 coding DNA: TGTGCCAGCAAGGCGGAGGCTGCGGGCAATCAGCCCCAGCATTTT.

The chain joins TRBV19 to TRBJ2-1; 7 positions match TRBD2. V trimming: 3 bases; J trimming: 0 bases; junction bases outside the gene matches: 5. Germline V gene lookup returns CDR1 LNHDA and CDR2 SQIVND (reference sequence). This CDR3 has 16 amino acids. CDR3 loop: CASSMAGGSSYNEQFF. CDR3 bases: TGTGCCAGTAGTATGGCGGGCGGGAGCTCCTACAATGAGCAGTTCTTC.

This sequence joins TRBV7-9 and TRBJ1-4; 11 positions match TRBD1. V shed 0 bases, J shed 4 bases, and the junction held 1 base outside the gene matches. Germline loops: CDR1 SEHNR, CDR2 FQNEAQ (reference sequence). The CDR3 totals 16 residues. The CDR3 reads CASSLAGTGGNEKLFF. In nucleotides, the CDR3 is TGTGCCAGCAGCTTAGCAGGGACAGGGGGTAATGAAAAACTGTTTTTT.

The CDR3 is CASSFWGTGTSGELFF. Written as DNA, the CDR3 is TGTGCCAGCAGCTTTTGGGGGACAGGGACGTCCGGGGAGCTGTTTTTT. The chain uses TRBV7-9 and TRBJ2-2; 9 nucleotides align to TRBD1. From germline, CDR1 is SEHNR and CDR2 FQNEAQ (reference sequence). CDR3 length: 16 amino acids. The trim removed 3 bases at V and 6 bases at J, leaving 8 bases unmatched.

This chain connects TRBV6-1 to TRBJ1-5, with D perhaps TRBD1 (5 bases). CDR3 length equals 15 residues. V lost 6 bases to trimming and J lost 5 bases, with 17 bases between them. Germline V gene data show CDR1 as MNHNS and CDR2 as SASEGT. CDR3 nucleotide sequence: TGTGCCAGCAGAATCGGGAGTTTAGGGGATCAGCCCCAGCATTTT. Encoded protein: CASRIGSLGDQPQHF.

The rearrangement joins TRBV11-3 to TRBJ1-1, with no clear D. V was pared by 3 bases and J by 6 bases, with 11 bases between. Germline CDR1 and CDR2: SGHNT and YENEEA. The CDR3 length is 13 residues. The CDR3 here is CASSLVALAEAFF. The DNA of the CDR3 is TGTGCCAGCAGCTTGGTAGCGTTGGCTGAAGCTTTCTTT.